Described below is a single TCR beta chain sequence and its context. One end of the junction is discordant with germline, which a read error may explain. The data stem from a study of identical twins. CDR3 length: 12 amino acids. The germline V gene has CDR1 SEHNR and CDR2 FQNEAQ (reference sequence). TCRdb recomputed calls from the 5' RACE reads with MiXCR, one row per CDR3 protein. The sample includes about 190,000 distinct CDR3 sequences, more than 15% of them seen just once. This sample was shared with a second study, whose subject was T cells expressing NK-cell markers.

Sample: CD8+ T cells sorted from blood. V usage is TRBV7-9 and J usage is TRBJ2-7; no definite D call. The TCR comes from a woman between 18 and 29 years old in good health. CDR3 sequence: CASSVAPLEQYF. In DNA, the CDR3 is TGTGCCAGCAGCGTAGCCCCGCTCGAGCAGTACTTC.